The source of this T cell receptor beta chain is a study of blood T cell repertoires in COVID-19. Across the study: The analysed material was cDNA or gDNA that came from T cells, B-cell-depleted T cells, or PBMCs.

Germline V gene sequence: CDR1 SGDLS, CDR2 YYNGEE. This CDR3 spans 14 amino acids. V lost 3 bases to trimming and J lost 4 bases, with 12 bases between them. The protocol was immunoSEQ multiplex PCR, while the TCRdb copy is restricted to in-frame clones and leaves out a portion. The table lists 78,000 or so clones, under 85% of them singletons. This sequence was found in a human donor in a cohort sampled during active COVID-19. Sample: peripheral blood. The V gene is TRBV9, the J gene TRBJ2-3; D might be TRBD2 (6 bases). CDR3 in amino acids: CASSAVIAADTQYF. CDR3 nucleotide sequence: TGTGCCAGCAGCGCCGTGATAGCGGCAGATACGCAGTATTTT.